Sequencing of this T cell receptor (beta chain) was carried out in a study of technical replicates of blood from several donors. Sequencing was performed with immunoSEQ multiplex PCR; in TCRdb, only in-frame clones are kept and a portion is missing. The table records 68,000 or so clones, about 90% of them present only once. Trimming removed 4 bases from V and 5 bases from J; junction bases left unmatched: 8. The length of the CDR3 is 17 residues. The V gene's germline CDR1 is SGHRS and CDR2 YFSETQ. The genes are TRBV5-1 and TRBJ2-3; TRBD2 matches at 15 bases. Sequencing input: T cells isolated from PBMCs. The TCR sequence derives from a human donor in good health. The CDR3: CASSLMGLAGGGDTQYF. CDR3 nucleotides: TGCGCCAGCAGCCTCATGGGACTAGCGGGAGGAGGAGATACGCAGTATTTT.